The table lists the clone carrying this T cell receptor beta chain with a count of one. Its antigen is unknown. The sample comes from a study of OX40 agonist ivuxolimab in advanced cancers. Study as a whole: The dose of intravenous ivuxolimab that patients received every 2 weeks ranged from 0.01 to 10 mg/kg. Patients treated during dose escalation were battling hepatocellular carcinoma, melanoma, renal cell or head and neck cancer.

This table comes from immunoSEQ multiplex PCR, and its TCRdb copy is limited to in-frame clones, with some not included. The table has some 75,000 clones, more than 70% seen once; the top ten hold less than 2.5%. Blood draws occurred at baseline, cycle 4 day 1, and cycle 7 day 1. Notes on the study in general: On average, CD8+ T cells showed a greater number of expanded clones than CD4+.

CDR3 length equals 15 residues. In germline, CDR1 is LNHDA, CDR2 SQIVND (reference sequence). Germline trimming cut 6 bases from V and 3 bases from J; bases unmatched to any gene: 7. The sequence derives from an adult with an advanced solid tumor such as melanoma, head and neck, liver or kidney cancer. This sample comprised CD4+ or CD8+ T cells sorted from blood, obtained in a trial of the OX40 agonist ivuxolimab. The chain couples TRBV19 to TRBJ1-4, with 7 bases fitting TRBD1. CDR3 sequence reads: CASRGVTGSNEKLFF. The CDR3 DNA reads TGTGCCAGTAGAGGGGTGACAGGGTCTAATGAAAAACTGTTTTTT.